This record covers a single TCR beta chain. The antigen is not known. The germline CDR1 and CDR2 sequences are SGHRS and YFSETQ. V was clipped by 0 bases and J by 3 bases; unmatched bases: 4. This CDR3 region has 16 residues. This sample is part of a study of cytomegalovirus exposure and HLA in healthy donors. The study's findings and limits: The number of N-insertions in an Asian-associated ancestry cluster was reportedly below the 666-donor mean in a later analysis. TCR beta sequences numbering 15,000 to 20,000 were associated with HLA alleles at 0.05 false discovery rate in a later analysis.

The PCR used 60 Vbeta and 13 Jbeta primers. Sequencing was performed with immunoSEQ multiplex PCR; in TCRdb, only in-frame clones are kept and a portion is missing. In the table there are about 130,000 clones, approximately 61% of which are singletons. The source material was PBMCs. This sequence was found in a human donor in good health. This chain uses TRBV5-1 with TRBJ2-1; 9 nucleotides align to TRBD2. This CDR3 reads CASSLGLAGLYNEQFF. The CDR3 DNA reads as TGCGCCAGCAGCTTGGGGCTAGCGGGACTCTACAATGAGCAGTTCTTC.